Sequencing of this T cell receptor beta chain was carried out in a study of cytotoxic CD8 clonotypes in ibrutinib-treated CLL. Study context: The patients, about ten relapsed/refractory and roughly 15 treatment-naive, included about 18 who were IGHV unmutated. The authors obtained response samples at a median of around 11 months of treatment, range 6 to 36.

This clone has a single count. Its antigen is not known. Study findings and constraints: There were few public clonotypes, and on treatment they contracted or stayed stable.

The planned depth of sequencing spanned 1 in 200,000 to 1 in 1 million T cells. Clones were sequenced by immunoSEQ multiplex PCR, and TCRdb holds only the in-frame ones, with some missing. The table has 330,000 or so clones, 67% seen once. Germline assignment: CDR1 GTSNPN and CDR2 SVGIG (reference sequence). Trimming left V 8 bases short and J 0 bases short, with 20 bases between. The CDR3 runs to 16 residues. This sequence was found in a human donor with chronic lymphocytic leukemia. The chain employs TRBV30 and TRBJ1-5, with D tentatively TRBD1 (5 bases). The specimen was PBMCs, collected after 36 months of ibrutinib treatment. For the CDR3, the DNA is TGTGCCCCTGCTTTACTCGGACACTATAGCAATCAGCCCCAGCATTTT. This translates into CAPALLGHYSNQPQHF.